Described below is a single T cell receptor (beta chain) sequence and its context. Which antigen it targets is not known. Base qualities are missing; no much larger clone stands one base away. This sample is drawn from a study of T cell changes during pregnancy in multiple sclerosis (dated by TCRdb to about 2019). For context, the study as a whole: The study examined how the T cell repertoire changed over the course of pregnancy in women with multiple sclerosis.

Libraries came from the immunoSEQ multiplex PCR assay. As stored in TCRdb, this immuneACCESS dataset retains in-frame rearrangements with V and J assigned. A fraction of the clones does not appear; measured against another copy, unresolved V genes explain less than half of the discrepancy, and the remainder lacks a known reason. In this sample the table shows roughly 40,000 clones, 90% of which occur a single time. Roughly 0.5% of the sample lies in the top ten. The germline V end is reduced by 5 bases and the J end by 7 bases; junction bases left unmatched: 6. From the germline V gene, CDR1 is SGHDN and CDR2 is FVKESK. Its CDR3 holds 15 amino acids, cysteine through phenylalanine. CDR3 DNA only is kept here, 45 bases in frame from base 1.

This receptor chain uses TRBV14 and TRBJ1-6; 9 central nucleotides agree with TRBD1. The sample in question was CD4+ T cells from peripheral blood mononuclear cells, obtained in the first trimester of pregnancy. The TCR originated in a female donor in good health, enrolled as a control in a pregnancy study. The sequenced DNA is TGTGCCAGCAGCTACTCCGGGACAGGGAATTCACCCCTCCACTTT. This encodes CASSYSGTGNSPLHF.